This T cell receptor beta chain was identified in a study of CD8 T cells in ankylosing spondylitis listed by TCRdb under 2017. Regarding the study in general: To find TCR variants linked to disease, the study profiled T cell receptor beta repertoires in ankylosing spondylitis patients and healthy donors. In total, the full study cohort was made up of some 100 healthy donors and about two dozen ankylosing spondylitis patients. Peripheral blood was sampled, and synovial fluid was additionally collected from ankylosing spondylitis patients.

The investigation overall reported the following: Blood from ankylosing spondylitis patients appeared to be characterized by a TCR beta motif composed of roughly eight highly homologous amino acid variants. The disease-linked clones showed a CD8+ phenotype and occurred at relatively low frequencies in peripheral blood. Significant enrichment of the disease-linked clones was reported in matched synovial fluid samples from ankylosing spondylitis patients. Some motif variants had previously been reported in the synovial fluid and blood of reactive arthritis patients, which suggests shared mechanisms of disease initiation.

This clonotype has ten or more counts. The clone's antigen remains unknown. No clone much larger than this one lies a single base away; base qualities are absent. The V and J ends are trimmed by 2 bases and 7 bases, leaving 12 bases between them. Based on the germline V gene (reference sequence), the CDR1 and CDR2 sequences are LGHDT and YNNKEL. The CDR3 covers 13 residues, taking in both the cysteine and the phenylalanine. Only the CDR3 region is kept as DNA, spanning 39 bases read in frame from base 1. The instrument given in TCRdb is Illumina HiSeq 2500. Quantitative 5'-RACE with molecular barcodes was used to prepare TCR beta libraries. The published analysis was carried out like this. A new computational method, built on a probabilistic model of VDJ rearrangement, was used to identify disease-linked TCR variants. Using fastp at Q25 and MiXCR, TCRdb reprocessed the public reads and kept productive beta chains. Identical CDR3 proteins give one entry, which carries the most common genes and DNA. For this entry, the V and J calls and clone size follow TCRdb and not the study's own pipeline. The sample includes approximately 200,000 distinct CDR3 sequences, with 13% observed a single time. Of the sample, 11% falls within the top ten clones.

Sequenced sample: blood, either unsorted or a sorted T cell fraction (not recorded which). The chain uses TRBV3-1 and TRBJ2-7; a confident D gene designation cannot be given. This TCR was sampled from a female donor with ankylosing spondylitis or in good health (not recorded which). The CDR3 corresponds to CASSQRAPGEQYF. In nucleotide form, the sequence is TGTGCCAGCAGCCAAAGGGCCCCCGGGGAGCAGTACTTC.